The 24 T cell receptor beta chains below were found in one sample sequenced in a study of T cell repertoires in cytomegalovirus infection. Each CDR3 protein gets one entry after TCRdb re-called the reads with MiXCR. Here the sample spans hundreds of thousands of distinct CDR3 sequences, roughly 9.5% being singletons. Sequencing used PBMCs. All receptors come from a human donor in good health (CMV status not recorded). Some clones in this sample may be carry-over from other donors' samples.

The sample holds a few counts of this clonotype. The chain has TRBV27 and TRBJ1-1, with 9 bases matching TRBD1. Germline trimming cut 1 base from V and 5 bases from J; bases unmatched to any gene: 5. Germline-derived CDR1 and CDR2 are MNHEY and SMNVEV (reference sequence). CDR3 length equals 15 residues. CDR3 DNA sequence: TGTGCCAGCAGTTTATTACAGGGGGCGAATACTGAAGCTTTCTTT. Protein: CASSLLQGANTEAFF.

This sequence joins TRBV5-1 and TRBJ1-2; possibly TRBD1 for D (6 bases). Germline CDR1 reads SGHRS; CDR2 reads YFSETQ. CDR3 length equals 14 residues. V was shortened by 3 bases and J by 7 bases, with 16 bases between the two germline ends. CDR3 bases: TGCGCCAGCAGCTCCGGGACACCTCGAGGTGGCTACACCTTC. Translating gives CASSSGTPRGGYTF.

In its sample, this clonotype was seen a few times. The chain uses TRBV12-3 or TRBV12-4 and TRBJ2-3; a possible D gene is TRBD2 (5 bases). The CDR3 runs 19 residues. Between the trimmed V and J ends, which lost 3 bases and 2 bases, there was a span of 24 bases. Here the CDR3 reads CASSFSSYPGVRDTDTQYF. The CDR3, as DNA: TGTGCCAGCAGTTTTTCGTCGTATCCCGGGGTTCGGGACACAGATACGCAGTATTTT.

V is TRBV19 and J is TRBJ2-2, with a weak D call TRBD1 (7 bases). The V end was cut by 10 bases, the J end by 4 bases, with 16 bases between. Germline CDR1 reads LNHDA; CDR2 reads SQIVND (reference sequence). The CDR3 consists of 14 residues. As DNA, the CDR3 is TGTGCCATCGCGAGACAGGGAGGCACCGGGGAGCTGTTTTTT. Amino acids: CAIARQGGTGELFF.

The chain employs TRBV24-1 and TRBJ2-1; 7 bases line up with TRBD2. With V trimmed by 6 bases and J by 0 bases, 4 bases remained unmatched. This CDR3 region has 15 residues. CDR1 and CDR2 from the germline V gene are KGHDR and SFDVKD. The CDR3 coding sequence is TGTGCCACCAGTTCATCTAGCGGCTCCTACAATGAGCAGTTCTTC. It specifies CATSSSSGSYNEQFF.

A word on this clonotype: Lacking the conserved final phenylalanine or tryptophan, this CDR3 likely reflects a read error. V usage is TRBV6-6 and J usage is TRBJ1-1; D is perhaps TRBD1 (5 bases). V lost 0 bases to trimming and J lost 2 bases, with 16 bases between them. This CDR3 spans 17 amino acids. Germline-derived CDR1 and CDR2 are MNHNY and SVGAGI (reference sequence). CDR3 amino acids: CASSYSRGGGGNTEAFI. The CDR3 nucleotides read TGTGCCAGCAGTTACTCGAGAGGTGGGGGAGGAAACACTGAAGCTTTCATT.

This clonotype was detected ten times or more. V and J are TRBV11-2 and TRBJ2-5; D is unresolved. Per germline, CDR1 SGHAT and CDR2 FQNNGV. CDR3 size: 11 residues. The V and J ends lost 5 bases and 5 bases respectively, with 6 bases between them. The CDR3 is CASSPHETQYF. CDR3 nucleotides: TGTGCCAGCAGCCCCCACGAGACCCAGTACTTC.

This clonotype was counted a few times. This chain uses TRBV6-2 or TRBV6-3 with TRBJ2-6; D is uncertain. Trimming took off 2 bases at V and 0 bases at J, with 2 bases between the two ends. The CDR3 runs 14 residues. Germline loops: CDR1 MNHEY, CDR2 SVGEGT. The CDR3: CASSYVSGANVLTF. The CDR3 DNA sequence: TGTGCCAGCAGTTACGTCTCTGGGGCCAACGTCCTGACTTTC.

This clonotype has a count of ten or more. The CDR3 here is CASSPGRGSYEQYF. The CDR3 nucleotides read TGTGCCAGCAGTCCGGGACGGGGCTCCTACGAGCAGTACTTC. The chain couples TRBV2 to TRBJ2-7, with D possibly being TRBD1 or TRBD2 (5 bases each). This CDR3 spans 14 amino acids. Trimming took off 5 bases at V and 0 bases at J, with 11 bases between the two ends. Germline CDR1 and CDR2: SNHLY and FYNNEI.

This clonotype turned up a few times. This chain connects TRBV4-1 to TRBJ1-2; the D gene is possibly TRBD1 (5 bases). The CDR3 covers 15 residues. CDR1 and CDR2 (germline): MGHRA, YSYEKL. V dropped 0 bases and J dropped 4 bases, with 12 bases sitting between them. The DNA of the CDR3 is TGCGCCAGCAGCCAAGATCGGGGGGTCGGCTATGGCTACACCTTC. It codes for CASSQDRGVGYGYTF.

This clonotype was seen only a few times. The chain has TRBV10-3 and TRBJ2-7; D may match TRBD1 or TRBD2 (6 bases each). This CDR3 has 15 amino acids. Germline V gene sequence: CDR1 ENHRY, CDR2 SYGVKD. The V end was cut by 3 bases, the J end by 7 bases, with 19 bases between. In DNA, the CDR3 is TGTGCCATCAGTGACCCCGGGACAAGGGCGGGGGAGCAGTACTTC. It specifies CAISDPGTRAGEQYF.

This clonotype occurred many times. This rearrangement joins TRBV7-2 to TRBJ2-5, with D perhaps assigned TRBD1 or TRBD2 (5 bases each). The CDR3 runs to 15 residues. The germline V gene has CDR1 SGHTA and CDR2 FQGNSA. V dropped 0 bases and J dropped 5 bases, with 13 bases sitting between them. CDR3 in DNA: TGTGCCAGCAGCTTAGCGCTCGGGGCTTTGGAGACCCAGTACTTC. It codes for CASSLALGALETQYF.

The rearrangement joins TRBV5-1 to TRBJ1-1; D perhaps matches TRBD1 (5 bases). Trimming took off 4 bases at V and 0 bases at J, with 16 bases between the two ends. Germline CDR1 is SGHRS and CDR2 is YFSETQ. This CDR3 is built from 16 residues. The CDR3 nucleotides are TGCGCCAGCAGCCCCCAGAGGGGCAGTATGAACACTGAAGCTTTCTTT. This translates into CASSPQRGSMNTEAFF.

This clonotype was found many times. The rearrangement joins TRBV7-8 to TRBJ1-1; no reliable D call. Per the germline V gene, CDR1 is SGHVS and CDR2 is FQNEAQ. The CDR3 runs 15 residues. Trimming cost V 0 bases and J 1 base, with 9 bases left between them. The CDR3 region has the DNA TGTGCCAGCAGCTTAGCCGGTACCAGGAACACTGAAGCTTTCTTT. It codes for CASSLAGTRNTEAFF.

The chain employs TRBV28 and TRBJ1-6; tentative D call: TRBD1 (6 bases). Germline V gene data show CDR1 as MDHEN and CDR2 as SYDVKM. The ends were cut back, 7 bases at V and 5 bases at J, with 15 bases in the middle. CDR3 length: 15 residues. CDR3 amino acids: CASNTGSKNNSPLHF. The CDR3, as DNA: TGTGCCAGCAACACAGGGTCGAAGAATAATTCACCCCTCCACTTT.

The CDR3 coding sequence is TGTGCCAGCAGACCCCCAGGGGAGGCCAAAAACATTCAGTACTTC. As protein: CASRPPGEAKNIQYF. The rearrangement links TRBV28 to TRBJ2-4; D is perhaps TRBD1 (6 bases). V lost 6 bases and J lost 1, with 13 bases in between. Germline lookup yields CDR1 MDHEN and CDR2 SYDVKM. This CDR3 comprises 15 residues.

Turning to this clonotype: This may arise from a read error, as a much more abundant clone is one base away. The CDR3 ends on some other residue instead of the conserved phenylalanine or tryptophan, so this is likely a read error. This sequence joins TRBV28 and TRBJ1-6, with TRBD1 matching 9 bases. Germline trimming cut 6 bases from V and 4 bases from J; bases unmatched to any gene: 4. The germline gives CDR1 MDHEN, CDR2 SYDVKM. CDR3 length equals 15 residues. The chain's CDR3 is CASRDRGSYNSPLHS. CDR3 in DNA: TGTGCCAGCAGAGACAGGGGGTCTTATAATTCACCCCTCCACTCT.

In this sample, this clonotype turned up a few times. The CDR3: CASSTLGQGSNQPQHF. The CDR3 DNA follows: TGTGCCAGCAGCACCCTCGGACAGGGGAGCAATCAGCCCCAGCATTTT. This sequence joins TRBV27 and TRBJ1-5; TRBD1 aligns across 9 bases. CDR1 and CDR2 (germline): MNHEY, SMNVEV (reference sequence). With 6 bases clipped from V and 1 base from J, the junction kept 7 bases outside the gene matches. The CDR3 consists of 16 residues.

This chain uses TRBV27 with TRBJ1-5, with D uncertain. The CDR3 contains 14 residues. Germline CDR1 is MNHEY and CDR2 is SMNVEV (reference sequence). Trimming stripped 7 bases from V and 9 bases from J, with 19 bases between. The CDR3 region has the DNA TGTGCCAGCACTCGGTCGGGTTCCCGGAGGCCCCAGCATTTT. This translates into CASTRSGSRRPQHF.

This clonotype was observed a few times. The rearrangement links TRBV7-3 to TRBJ2-3, with unresolved D. From germline, CDR1 is SGHTA and CDR2 FQGTGA. Deletions cut 4 bases from V and 6 bases from J, with 17 bases between. This CDR3 has 15 residues. CDR3: CASSSPFRVRDTQYF. The CDR3 bases are TGTGCCAGCAGCTCCCCTTTTCGGGTCCGGGATACGCAGTATTTT.

This clonotype occurred many times. V and J are TRBV12-3 or TRBV12-4 and TRBJ2-5, with 12 bases lining up with TRBD2. Germline trimming cut 4 bases from V and 5 bases from J; bases unmatched to any gene: 5. CDR3 length equals 15 residues. For the CDR3, the DNA is TGTGCCAGCAGTTCTAGCGGGAGGGCCGGGGAGACCCAGTACTTC. Residues: CASSSSGRAGETQYF.

This clonotype appeared a few times. J is TRBJ2-6 and V is TRBV2; D remains ambiguous. The germline V gene encodes CDR1 SNHLY and CDR2 FYNNEI. CDR3 length equals 14 residues. V was pared by 6 bases and J by 0 bases, with 6 bases between. CDR3 amino acids: CASRRNSGANVLTF. In nucleotides, the CDR3 is TGTGCCAGCAGGAGAAACTCTGGGGCCAACGTCCTGACTTTC.

The chain employs TRBV30 and TRBJ1-2, with a tentative D call TRBD1 (5 bases). The germline V gene encodes CDR1 GTSNPN and CDR2 SVGIG (reference sequence). Trimming removed 7 bases from V and 5 bases from J, with 17 bases in between. The CDR3 is made up of 13 amino acids. The CDR3 DNA reads as TGTGCCTATAGAACAGGAGATGTTTATGGCTACACCTTC. It specifies CAYRTGDVYGYTF.

This clonotype was observed many times. This chain uses TRBV11-2 with TRBJ2-3; D assignment may be TRBD1 or TRBD2 (5 bases each). CDR1 and CDR2 (germline): SGHAT, FQNNGV. V lost 4 bases and J 4 bases, leaving 15 bases between the germline ends. This CDR3 has 15 residues. DNA of the CDR3: TGTGCCAGCAGCTCCCCAGGGAGTCAAGCAGATACGCAGTATTTT. The encoded protein is CASSSPGSQADTQYF. Looking up the rest from reference TRBV11-2 and TRBJ2-3 gives the full variable domain: EAGVAQSPRYKIIEKRQSVAFWCNPISGHATLYWYQQILGQGPKLLIQFQNNGVVDDSQLPKDRFSAERLKGVDSTLKIQPAKLEDSAVYLCASSSPGSQADTQYFGPGTRLTVL.